This T cell receptor beta chain derives from a study of blood T cell repertoires in COVID-19 (dated by TCRdb to 2018 to 2020). The study in broad terms: Samples covering the acute and convalescent phases of COVID-19 were provided by collaborators in the United States, Italy and Spain. HLA class I and class II types, where available, came from metadata supplied by the sample provider rather than from assay-based typing. A freely available public database, intended as a resource for researchers studying the immune response to SARS-CoV-2, is where the repertoires were released. The material from the prospective study consisted of cDNA or gDNA derived from T cells, B-cell-depleted T cells, or PBMCs. The sample metadata nearly always contained a de-identified subject ID, COVID-19 status, age in years and sex. The samples were drawn from the first 160 participants of the ongoing ImmuneRACE study and from 1,254 subjects provided by 6 global collaborators. Deeply sampled blood TCRbeta repertoires from subjects exposed to, actively infected with, or recovered from COVID-19 were included in the dataset. What the study reported, not specific to this receptor: The amount of clinical and demographic metadata varied by source and participant and was provided uncurated.

Details on this clone: Its antigen is currently not known. Base qualities were left out, and no much larger clone turns up one base away.

TCRbeta CDR3 regions were amplified from genomic DNA by means of the immunoSEQ Assay, a bias-controlled multiplex PCR. In the source study's methods: The number of nucleated cells in each sample was estimated from the amplification of reference gene primers within the assay. Sequence reads were collapsed and filtered to measure the absolute abundance of every unique TCRbeta CDR3 rearrangement. For each sample, productive Simpson clonality was calculated by taking the square root of Simpson's diversity index across productive rearrangements. Not all clones reach the TCRdb copy of this immuneACCESS table, which keeps in-frame sequences only. Checked studies attribute under half of the gap to unresolved V genes and leave the rest unexplained. V, J and clone size derive from that table, while D and trimming were established from the DNA sequence. The sample table contains fewer than 90,000 clones; only one count was recorded for 80% to 90% of them. The ten largest account for 1.9% of the sample.

Whole blood was collected in K2EDTA tubes by collaborating institutions according to the institutions' own protocols. Collaborator samples were shipped for TCRbeta analysis as frozen whole blood, isolated PBMCs, or DNA extracted from either sample type. Looking up the germline V gene yields CDR1 SGHRS and CDR2 YFSETQ. Inclusive of the bounding cysteine and phenylalanine, the CDR3 is 14 residues long. Only the CDR3 DNA stays, 42 bases, in frame from base 1. The V end gives up 5 bases and the J end 8 bases, leaving 10 bases in the junction not matched to a gene. The rearranged segments are TRBV5-1 and TRBJ2-1; TRBD1 fits 7 bases in the junction. Sequencing was performed on peripheral blood. The receptor was isolated from an elderly woman with active or convalescent COVID-19. The CDR3 amino acid sequence is: CASRKDRPRDEQFF. The sequenced DNA: TGCGCCAGCAGGAAGGACAGGCCTCGGGATGAGCAGTTCTTC.